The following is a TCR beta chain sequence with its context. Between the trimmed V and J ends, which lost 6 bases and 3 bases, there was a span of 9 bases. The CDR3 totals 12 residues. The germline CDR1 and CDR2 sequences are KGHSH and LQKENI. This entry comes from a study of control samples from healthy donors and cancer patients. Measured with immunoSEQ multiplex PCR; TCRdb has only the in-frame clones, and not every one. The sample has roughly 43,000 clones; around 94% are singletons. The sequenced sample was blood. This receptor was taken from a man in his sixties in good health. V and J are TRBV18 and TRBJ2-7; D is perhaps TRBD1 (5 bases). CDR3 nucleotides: TGTGCCAGCTCGGTCAGGGACTACGAGCAGTACTTC. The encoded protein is CASSVRDYEQYF. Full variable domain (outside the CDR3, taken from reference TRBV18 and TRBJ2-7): NAGVMQNPRHLVRRRGQEARLRCSPMKGHSHVYWYRQLPEEGLKFMVYLQKENIIDESGMPKERFSAEFPKEGPSILRIQQVVRGDSAAYFCASSVRDYEQYFGPGTRLTVT.